What follows are 2 T cell receptor beta chains derived from one specimen sequenced in a study of T-cell memory formation after mild COVID-19. A single record per CDR3 protein comes from TCRdb applying MiXCR to the 5' RACE reads. The sample includes around 450,000 distinct CDR3 sequences, approximately 20% of them seen just once. Material: PBMCs or a T cell subset sorted from them (not recorded which). These receptors all stem from an adult woman who had mild COVID-19 (a few samples of this study predate the infection). Cell type and time point are not known.

A few counts support this clonotype. The chain is built from TRBV7-3 and TRBJ2-1, with TRBD2 matching 11 bases. Looked up from germline, CDR1 is SGHTA and CDR2 is FQGTGA. Trimming removed 4 bases from V and 6 bases from J; junction bases left unmatched: 5. CDR3 length equals 15 residues. CDR3: CASSSTSGVINEQFF. CDR3 sequence (DNA): TGTGCCAGCAGCTCGACTAGCGGGGTGATCAATGAGCAGTTCTTC.

A few counts support this clonotype. The CDR3 region is CASSPRDRVTDTQYF. The DNA for the CDR3 is TGTGCCAGCAGCCCCCGGGACAGGGTAACAGATACGCAGTATTTT. The genes are TRBV7-2 and TRBJ2-3; 9 nucleotides line up with TRBD1. Germline CDR1 is SGHTA and CDR2 is FQGNSA. The CDR3 consists of 15 residues. V lost 5 bases, J lost 3 bases, and 6 bases stayed unmatched.